Following are 16 T cell receptor beta chains from one sample sequenced in a study of blood T cell repertoires in COVID-19. Assay: immunoSEQ multiplex PCR; the TCRdb copy retains only in-frame clones and omits some. The sample holds roughly 180,000 clones; more than 75% are singletons and the top ten take over 13%. The sample consisted of PBMCs or T cells enriched from blood (not recorded which). The origin of the receptors is a man in his fifties or sixties who had been exposed to COVID-19.

The DNA for the CDR3 is TGTGCCAGCAGCGCAGGACTAGCGCGTGACAATGAGCAGTTCTTC. Amino acids: CASSAGLARDNEQFF. The V gene is TRBV5-4, the J gene TRBJ2-1; TRBD2 matches 9 bases. The germline gives CDR1 SGHNT, CDR2 YYREEE (reference sequence). The CDR3 spans 15 residues. V lost 4 bases and J lost 5; bases outside the gene matches: 7.

This chain connects TRBV12-3 or TRBV12-4 to TRBJ2-5; D may be TRBD2 (5 bases). Trimming cost V 8 bases and J 4 bases, with 8 bases left between them. This CDR3 comprises 11 residues. This chain's CDR3 is CASGGGETQYF. In DNA, the CDR3 is TGTGCCAGCGGTGGAGGAGAGACCCAGTACTTC.

V usage is TRBV18 and J usage is TRBJ1-1; TRBD1 matches at 8 bases. Germline loops: CDR1 KGHSH, CDR2 LQKENI. The trim removed 3 bases at V and 7 bases at J, leaving 7 bases unmatched. The CDR3 length is 14 residues. The CDR3: CASSPDRAPNEAFF. The CDR3 coding sequence is TGTGCCAGCTCACCGGACAGGGCCCCTAATGAAGCTTTCTTT.

This chain connects TRBV5-6 to TRBJ2-7; no clear D gene. The V end was cut by 0 bases, the J end by 2 bases, with 6 bases between. This CDR3 has 13 residues. CDR1 SGHDT and CDR2 YYEEEE come from the germline V gene. The CDR3 protein is CASSLGAPYEQYF. DNA of the CDR3: TGTGCCAGCAGCTTGGGAGCCCCCTACGAGCAGTACTTC.

V and J are TRBV2 and TRBJ2-7; 7 bases align to TRBD1. Germline CDR1 SNHLY, CDR2 FYNNEI. The CDR3 is 15 amino acids. The V and J ends lost 6 bases and 2 bases, in that order; junction bases with no gene match: 10. CDR3 nucleotides: TGTGCCAGCAGGCGCTCAGGGGGATCCCCCTACGAGCAGTACTTC. Translating gives CASRRSGGSPYEQYF.

V usage is TRBV10-2 and J usage is TRBJ2-1, with 14 bases fitting TRBD2. Per germline, CDR1 WSHSY and CDR2 SAAADI. The CDR3 extends over 18 amino acids. With 10 bases clipped from V and 1 base from J, the junction kept 12 bases outside the gene matches. The CDR3 region has the DNA TGCGCCACCTCCGGGACTAGCGGGAGTGGTATATCCTACAATGAGCAGTTCTTC. Protein product: CATSGTSGSGISYNEQFF.

V usage is TRBV27 and J usage is TRBJ2-7; TRBD1 aligns across 8 bases. Germline lookup yields CDR1 MNHEY and CDR2 SMNVEV (reference sequence). V trimming: 4 bases; J trimming: 7 bases; junction bases outside the gene matches: 3. The CDR3 is made up of 12 amino acids. The CDR3 reads CASSSHRGEQYF. The CDR3 DNA reads as TGTGCCAGCAGTTCTCACAGGGGGGAGCAGTACTTC.

This clone has a handful of counts. This chain uses TRBV7-3 with TRBJ2-3; 10 bases fit TRBD2. V lost 0 bases to trimming and J lost 1 base; unmatched junction nucleotides: 10. Per the germline V gene, CDR1 is SGHTA and CDR2 is FQGTGA. The CDR3 runs 19 residues. CDR3 sequence: CASSLTSASGRGGTDTQYF. In DNA form, the CDR3 reads TGTGCCAGCAGCTTAACGTCGGCTAGCGGGAGAGGGGGCACAGATACGCAGTATTTT.

J is TRBJ1-2 and V is TRBV29-1; D is uncertain. Trimming left V 7 bases short and J 4 bases short, with 10 bases between. The CDR3 loop spans 11 amino acids. Germline loops: CDR1 SQVTM, CDR2 ANQGSEA. CDR3: CSALTGYGYTF. CDR3 bases: TGCAGCGCCCTTACTGGCTATGGCTACACCTTC.

V is TRBV10-3 and J is TRBJ2-5; 9 bases agree with TRBD1. With V trimmed by 6 bases and J by 4 bases, 3 bases remained unmatched. The CDR3 is made up of 13 amino acids. Germline CDR1 is ENHRY and CDR2 is SYGVKD. This chain's CDR3 is CAISPGQGETQYF. CDR3 nucleotides: TGTGCCATCAGCCCGGGACAGGGAGAGACCCAGTACTTC.

The chain is built from TRBV7-8 and TRBJ2-7, with a tentative D call TRBD1 (6 bases). V lost 0 bases to trimming and J lost 4 bases, with 25 bases between them. The CDR3 sequence is 19 residues long. In germline, CDR1 is SGHVS, CDR2 FQNEAQ. CDR3 nucleotides: TGTGCCAGCAGCTTAGCAACTCCCTTTGGACAGAGCAATTTTTACGAGCAGTACTTC. Translating gives CASSLATPFGQSNFYEQYF. The full variable domain, its missing parts supplied by reference TRBV7-8 and TRBJ2-7, is GAGVSQSPRYKVAKRGQDVALRCDPISGHVSLFWYQQALGQGPEFLTYFQNEAQLDKSGLPSDRFFAERPEGSVSTLKIQRTQQEDSAVYLCASSLATPFGQSNFYEQYFGPGTRLTVT.

CDR3 in amino acids: CASSLQWMNTEAFF. In DNA form, the CDR3 reads TGTGCCAGCAGCTTACAGTGGATGAACACTGAAGCTTTCTTT. The rearrangement links TRBV5-4 to TRBJ1-1; D uncertain. The germline V gene has CDR1 SGHNT and CDR2 YYREEE (reference sequence). The V end lost 2 bases, the J end lost 0 bases, and 8 bases lay between the germline ends. This CDR3 contains 14 residues.

This clone has a handful of counts. The chain couples TRBV30 to TRBJ1-5, with TRBD1 as a possible D gene (6 bases). The ends were cut back, 2 bases at V and 2 bases at J, with 7 bases in the middle. Germline lookup yields CDR1 GTSNPN and CDR2 SVGIG (reference sequence). CDR3 length equals 13 residues. As DNA, the CDR3 is TGTGCCTGGAGTCCAGGGGGCAATCAGCCCCAGCATTTT. As protein: CAWSPGGNQPQHF.

The genes are TRBV5-6 and TRBJ2-7; D ambiguous. The CDR3 totals 12 residues. Trimming took 5 bases from V and 4 from J, leaving 10 bases between them. The germline V gene encodes CDR1 SGHDT and CDR2 YYEEEE. The CDR3 reads CASRKQLYEQYF. The CDR3, as DNA: TGTGCCAGCAGGAAACAGTTATACGAGCAGTACTTC. Filled out from reference TRBV5-6 and TRBJ2-7, the complete variable domain reads DAGVTQSPTHLIKTRGQQVTLRCSPKSGHDTVSWYQQALGQGPQFIFQYYEEEERQRGNFPDRFSGHQFPNYSSELNVNALLLGDSALYLCASRKQLYEQYFGPGTRLTVT.

The genes are TRBV19 and TRBJ2-1, with 8 bases that match TRBD1. The CDR3 loop spans 13 amino acids. Per germline, CDR1 LNHDA and CDR2 SQIVND (reference sequence). Trimming at V came to 6 bases and at J to 6 bases, leaving 4 bases not matched to a gene. The CDR3 protein is CASRGTGGNEQFF. The CDR3 coding sequence is TGTGCCAGTAGGGGAACAGGGGGCAATGAGCAGTTCTTC.

V gene TRBV6-5 combines with J gene TRBJ2-1, with 8 bases aligning to TRBD1. The V gene's germline CDR1 is MNHEY and CDR2 SVGAGI. Trimming cost V 8 bases and J 9 bases; bases outside gene matches: 15. The CDR3 length is 15 residues. The CDR3 DNA is TGTGCCAGCGGGCGGACCGGGACAGGCTTAAGTGAGCAGTTCTTC. Encoded protein: CASGRTGTGLSEQFF.